Following are 24 T cell receptor beta chains from one sample sequenced in a study. TCRdb processed the 5' RACE reads anew with MiXCR; each CDR3 protein has one entry. The data contain just under 65,000 distinct CDR3 sequences, approximately 23% of them singletons. Sequencing used memory CD4+ T cells sorted from a lymph node. Documented subset: memory CD4+ T cells, CD4+CD45RO+CD25-. The source is a female donor with breast cancer.

This clonotype was picked up many times. The CDR3 bases are TGTGCCAGCAGCCGCAACTCACACTACGAGCAGTACTTC. Residues: CASSRNSHYEQYF. The chain combines TRBV7-2 with TRBJ2-7, with D uncertain. The germline V gene encodes CDR1 SGHTA and CDR2 FQGNSA. The CDR3 has 13 residues. Trimming removed 5 bases at V and 3 bases at J, with 11 bases between.

For this clonotype: One junction end does not reproduce the germline sequence, and a read error may be involved. The chain couples TRBV10-3 to TRBJ2-3; D is perhaps TRBD1 (5 bases). This CDR3 is built from 15 residues. Germline CDR1 ENHRY, CDR2 SYGVKD. DNA for the CDR3: TGCGTCATCAGATCTCTTGATAGGGGTACAGATACGCAGTATTTT. Translation: CVIRSLDRGTDTQYF.

The CDR3, as DNA: TGTGCCAGCACGGGGCTAGGGGACTCTGGAAACACCATATATTTT. Translated: CASTGLGDSGNTIYF. This rearrangement joins TRBV6-5 to TRBJ1-3; perhaps TRBD1 as D (5 bases). Germline CDR1 is MNHEY and CDR2 is SVGAGI. The CDR3 length is 15 residues. Trimming removed 7 bases at V and 0 bases at J, with 13 bases between.

This clonotype was seen only a few times. This chain joins TRBV25-1 and TRBJ1-2, with a weak D call TRBD1 (5 bases). The germline CDR1 and CDR2 sequences are MGHDK and SYGVNS. The CDR3 covers 13 residues. Between the trimmed V and J ends, which lost 8 bases and 5 bases, there was a span of 15 bases. Here the CDR3 reads CASARAGGYGYTF. The CDR3 DNA is TGTGCCAGCGCCCGAGCGGGGGGGTATGGCTACACCTTC.

This clonotype was picked up a small number of times. DNA for the CDR3: TGTGCCAGCAGTGAAGGAATGATCCATGGCTACACCTTC. Translating it yields CASSEGMIHGYTF. The chain has TRBV25-1 and TRBJ1-2; no clear D gene. The CDR3 length is 13 residues. Germline V gene sequence: CDR1 MGHDK, CDR2 SYGVNS. V lost 2 bases and J 6 bases, leaving 10 bases between the germline ends.

In this sample, this clonotype turned up once. A much larger clone sits a single nucleotide away, making a read error possible. The chain uses TRBV5-4 and TRBJ1-5; D is ambiguous. Germline V gene sequence: CDR1 SGHNT, CDR2 YYREEE (reference sequence). Trimming took off 2 bases at V and 7 bases at J, with 7 bases between the two ends. The CDR3 totals 12 residues. CDR3 region: CASSLDAQPQHF. CDR3 nucleotide sequence: TGTGCCAGCAGCTTAGACGCCCAGCCCCAGCATTTT.

The rearrangement uses TRBV5-1 and TRBJ1-6; 7 bases fit TRBD1. V shed 3 bases, J shed 10 bases, and the junction held 10 bases outside the gene matches. CDR3 length equals 15 residues. The germline CDR1 and CDR2 sequences are SGHRS and YFSETQ. The CDR3 nucleotides read TGCGCCAGCAGCTCACAGGGGTCTCTTGGATCACCCCTCCACTTT. This codes for CASSSQGSLGSPLHF. Filled out from reference TRBV5-1 and TRBJ1-6, the complete variable domain reads KAGVTQTPRYLIKTRGQQVTLSCSPISGHRSVSWYQQTPGQGLQFLFEYFSETQRNKGNFPGRFSGRQFSNSRSEMNVSTLELGDSALYLCASSSQGSLGSPLHFGNGTRLTVT.

This clonotype appeared once. The rearrangement links TRBV20-1 to TRBJ1-2, with D maybe TRBD1 (5 bases). Deletions cut 1 base from V and 8 bases from J, with 14 bases between. Germline CDR1 reads DFQATT; CDR2 reads SNEGSKA (reference sequence). This CDR3 is 13 amino acids long. The CDR3 DNA reads as TGCAGTGCTAGAGTAGTGGGGGTGGAGGGCTACACCTTC. This codes for CSARVVGVEGYTF.

This chain connects TRBV9 to TRBJ2-1; possibly TRBD2 for D (6 bases). V was shortened by 2 bases and J by 1 base, with 13 bases between the two germline ends. In germline, CDR1 is SGDLS, CDR2 YYNGEE. The CDR3 has 16 residues. CDR3 in DNA: TGTGCCAGCAGCGTTTTCGGGAGAGGATCCTACAATGAGCAGTTCTTC. The encoded protein is CASSVFGRGSYNEQFF.

The chain joins TRBV6-6 to TRBJ1-3, with TRBD1 as a possible D gene (5 bases). The CDR3 has 14 residues. Germline-derived CDR1 and CDR2 are MNHNY and SVGAGI (reference sequence). With 5 bases removed from V and 0 bases from J, the gap between germline ends came to 8 bases. CDR3 bases: TGTGCCAGCAGTGGGACTCACTCTGGAAACACCATATATTTT. Its translation: CASSGTHSGNTIYF.

This clonotype was picked up many times. The J gene is TRBJ2-3, the V gene TRBV12-3 or TRBV12-4; D gene uncertain. CDR3 length: 17 residues. The V end lost 2 bases, the J end lost 0 bases, and 15 bases lay between the germline ends. The CDR3: CASSLFLRTASTDTQYF. Here the CDR3 DNA reads TGTGCCAGCAGTTTATTTTTGAGGACCGCGAGCACAGATACGCAGTATTTT.

This clonotype was counted only a few times. The CDR3 is CSAQAGMEGYTF. In DNA, the CDR3 is TGCAGTGCCCAAGCAGGGATGGAGGGCTACACCTTC. The chain is built from TRBV20-1 and TRBJ1-2, with D possibly matching TRBD1 (5 bases). Germline loops: CDR1 DFQATT, CDR2 SNEGSKA (reference sequence). CDR3 length: 12 residues. V was clipped by 6 bases and J by 8 bases, with 16 bases between them.

Turning to this clonotype: A read error may account for a junction end that differs from germline. This chain links TRBV6-1 with TRBJ2-5, with TRBD2 identical over 11 bases. Germline V gives CDR1 MNHNS, CDR2 SASEGT. This CDR3 has 13 amino acids. CDR3: CAGSASGRETQYF. DNA for the CDR3: TGTGCCGGCAGTGCTAGCGGGAGGGAGACCCAGTACTTC.

The chain is built from TRBV5-6 and TRBJ1-3; possibly TRBD1 for D (6 bases). Trimming removed 4 bases at V and 4 bases at J, with 18 bases between. CDR1 and CDR2 from the germline V gene are SGHDT and YYEEEE. The CDR3 consists of 16 residues. CDR3 residues: CASSLGTGSFGNTIYF. In DNA form, the CDR3 reads TGTGCCAGCAGCCTTGGAACAGGGTCGTTCGGAAACACCATATATTTT.

This clonotype has only one observation. The CDR3 nucleotides are TGTGCCAGCAGCTTTCCCCTCGGGGCATCCCAAGTGAACACTGAAGCTTTCTTT. Protein: CASSFPLGASQVNTEAFF. The gene calls are TRBV7-9 and TRBJ1-1; D may be TRBD1 (5 bases). The CDR3 contains 18 residues. CDR1 is SEHNR and CDR2 is FQNEAQ in the germline V gene (reference sequence). With 3 bases removed from V and 0 bases from J, the gap between germline ends came to 20 bases.

In its sample, this clonotype was seen a few times. This chain joins TRBV5-1 and TRBJ2-7, with 14 bases lining up with TRBD2. Per the germline V gene, CDR1 is SGHRS and CDR2 is YFSETQ. J was trimmed by 3 bases and V by 4 bases; bases with no gene match: 3. The CDR3 has 15 residues. CDR3 nucleotides: TGCGCCAGCAGCCGAGGACTAGCGGGAGGCTACGAGCAGTACTTC. Encoded protein: CASSRGLAGGYEQYF.

The rearrangement uses TRBV5-1 and TRBJ1-4, with a possible D match to TRBD1 (6 bases). Deletions cut 5 bases from V and 8 bases from J, with 16 bases between. This CDR3 contains 14 residues. Germline loops: CDR1 SGHRS, CDR2 YFSETQ. In DNA form, the CDR3 reads TGCGCCAGCAGAGACGGACAGCCTGACGAAAAACTGTTTTTT. Translating it yields CASRDGQPDEKLFF.

The chain recombines TRBV10-3 with TRBJ1-6; weak D call: TRBD1 (6 bases). In germline, CDR1 is ENHRY, CDR2 SYGVKD. CDR3 size: 15 residues. Trimming removed 4 bases at V and 6 bases at J, with 13 bases between. DNA for the CDR3: TGTGCCATCAGTGGGGACACCTCATCTAATTCACCCCTCCACTTT. Its protein product is CAISGDTSSNSPLHF.

This clonotype came up a few times. This is likely a read error, given that the CDR3 carries no conserved phenylalanine or tryptophan at its end. The rearrangement uses TRBV5-1 and TRBJ2-5, with a possible D match to TRBD2 (6 bases). The CDR3 is made up of 14 amino acids. Germline V gene data show CDR1 as SGHRS and CDR2 as YFSETQ. The ends were cut back, 2 bases at V and 2 bases at J, with 10 bases in the middle. CDR3 in DNA: TGCGCCAGCAGCTTCTCGGCGGGACAAGAGACCCAGTACCTC. Translation gives CASSFSAGQETQYL.

This clonotype has a handful of counts. The CDR3 DNA follows: TGCGCCAGCAGCACCGGGACTAGCGCAGATACGCAGTATTTT. Amino acids: CASSTGTSADTQYF. The chain is built from TRBV5-1 and TRBJ2-3, with TRBD2 matching 10 bases. This CDR3 has 14 amino acids. J lost 4 bases, V lost 4 bases, and 3 bases had no gene match. The germline CDR1 and CDR2 sequences are SGHRS and YFSETQ.

This clonotype was observed many times. The V gene is TRBV6-5, the J gene TRBJ1-2; D might be TRBD1 (6 bases). Trimming left V 5 bases short and J 7 bases short, with 17 bases between. CDR3 length equals 14 residues. Germline CDR1 reads MNHEY; CDR2 reads SVGAGI. The DNA of the CDR3 is TGTGCCAGCAGTGCCTACCGGACAGCGGCTGGCTACACCTTC. Residues: CASSAYRTAAGYTF.

V usage is TRBV28 and J usage is TRBJ2-7; D is undetermined. The CDR3 totals 12 residues. Per the germline V gene, CDR1 is MDHEN and CDR2 is SYDVKM. The V end was cut by 0 bases, the J end by 4 bases, with 4 bases between. The CDR3 is CASSLWAYEQYF. CDR3 nucleotides: TGTGCCAGCAGTTTATGGGCTTACGAGCAGTACTTC.

This clonotype was observed many times. The V gene is TRBV7-8, the J gene TRBJ2-5; D call uncertain. V lost 1 base, J lost 4 bases, and 13 bases lay in between. Germline V gives CDR1 SGHVS, CDR2 FQNEAQ. The CDR3 totals 15 residues. CDR3 nucleotides: TGTGCCAGCAGCTTAGTGTTCGCGGCGTCAGAGACCCAGTACTTC. This sequence encodes CASSLVFAASETQYF.

This clonotype was recorded at least ten times. V is TRBV20-1 and J is TRBJ2-5, with TRBD2 matching over 9 bases. The CDR3 is 16 amino acids. Trimming cost V 6 bases and J 2 bases; bases outside gene matches: 13. Germline V CDR1 and CDR2: DFQATT, SNEGSKA (reference sequence). The CDR3 is CSASPRLAGKQETQYF. The CDR3 DNA sequence: TGCAGTGCCTCCCCCCGGCTAGCGGGAAAACAAGAGACCCAGTACTTC.